These T cell receptor beta chains were read from a single sample in a study of T cell changes during pregnancy in multiple sclerosis. TCRdb's copy holds only in-frame clones and misses some; the assay was immunoSEQ multiplex PCR. The table shows 75,000 to 80,000 clones, with over 85% occurring only once. The sequenced sample was peripheral blood, obtained in the second trimester of pregnancy. These TCRs come from a female donor in good health, enrolled as a control in a pregnancy study. Each CDR3 is given with its conserved first and last residue.

V gene: TRBV6-6
J gene: TRBJ1-2
CDR3 protein: CASSPTVGGPYGYTF

V gene: TRBV6-5
J gene: TRBJ2-7
CDR3 protein: CASSFRDRGYEQYF

V gene: TRBV5-5
J gene: TRBJ1-2
CDR3 protein: CASSLAQGAGGYTF

V gene: TRBV6-4
J gene: TRBJ1-1
CDR3 protein: CASSVTGNTEAFF

V gene: TRBV4-3
J gene: TRBJ1-6
CDR3 protein: CASSQGAAQNSPLHF

V gene: TRBV4-3
J gene: TRBJ2-7
CDR3 protein: CASSQAYLGGYEQYF

V gene: TRBV7-9
J gene: TRBJ1-3
CDR3 protein: CASSLLGAGNTIYF

V gene: TRBV5-6
J gene: TRBJ1-5
CDR3 protein: CASSFRGGSNQPQHF

V gene: TRBV5-5
J gene: TRBJ2-1
CDR3 protein: CASSLPTGTYNEQFF

V gene: TRBV7-3
J gene: TRBJ2-1
CDR3 protein: CASSSSGRGPYNEQFF

V gene: TRBV6-6
J gene: TRBJ2-7
CDR3 protein: CASSYSKGQGFDEQYF

V gene: TRBV9
J gene: TRBJ1-1
CDR3 protein: CASSVAEMNTEAFF

V gene: TRBV2
J gene: TRBJ2-1
CDR3 protein: CASGTAFDNEQFF

V gene: TRBV4-3
J gene: TRBJ2-2
CDR3 protein: CASSQDRLTGMNTGELFF

V gene: TRBV6-6
J gene: TRBJ2-1
CDR3 protein: CASSPDRYNEQFF

V gene: TRBV5-1
J gene: TRBJ1-2
CDR3 protein: CASSLAGGEYGYTF

V gene: TRBV18
J gene: TRBJ2-1
CDR3 protein: CASSRQIGQAEQFF

V gene: TRBV5-8
J gene: TRBJ1-2
CDR3 protein: CASSMISRQFGYTF

V gene: TRBV6-1
J gene: TRBJ2-2
CDR3 protein: CASRAPSNTGELFF

V gene: TRBV18
J gene: TRBJ2-5
CDR3 protein: CASSGLAGSQETQYF

V gene: TRBV4-2
J gene: TRBJ1-4
CDR3 protein: CASSRTGTNEKLFF

V gene: TRBV11-3
J gene: TRBJ1-1
CDR3 protein: CASSLAEVEAFF

V gene: TRBV19
J gene: TRBJ1-2
CDR3 protein: CASSPRRGGYTF

V gene: TRBV19
J gene: TRBJ1-6
CDR3 protein: CASRTGTNNSPLHF

V gene: TRBV4-2
J gene: TRBJ1-1
CDR3 protein: CASSPSRVGTEAFF

V gene: TRBV19
J gene: TRBJ2-7
CDR3 protein: CASSVQSSGSYEQYF

V gene: TRBV19
J gene: TRBJ2-5
CDR3 protein: CASSKGRGSETQYF